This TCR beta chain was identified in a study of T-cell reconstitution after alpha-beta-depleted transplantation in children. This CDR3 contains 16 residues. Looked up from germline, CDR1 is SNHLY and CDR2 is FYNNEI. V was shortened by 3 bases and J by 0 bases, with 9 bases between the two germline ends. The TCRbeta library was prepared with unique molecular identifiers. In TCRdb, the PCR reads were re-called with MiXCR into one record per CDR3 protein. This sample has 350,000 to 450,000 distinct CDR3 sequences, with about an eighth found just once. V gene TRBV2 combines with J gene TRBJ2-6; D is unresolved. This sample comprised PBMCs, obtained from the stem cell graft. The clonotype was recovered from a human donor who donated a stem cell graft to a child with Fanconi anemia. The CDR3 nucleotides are TGTGCCAGCAGTGATAGATCCGGCTCTGGGGCCAACGTCCTGACTTTC. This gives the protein CASSDRSGSGANVLTF.